One sample yielded the 15 T cell receptor beta chains listed below, sequenced in a study of T cells expressing NK-cell markers. One entry per CDR3 protein, without DNA, is what TCRdb gives after re-calling the 5' RACE reads. The table gives around 550,000 distinct CDR3 sequences; the top ten clones make up around 3.3% of it. Sequenced sample: blood T cells: a sorted CD56 or NKG2C T cell subset, CD4+ or CD8+ T cells, or bulk PBMC T cells (not recorded which). These receptors originate from a man between 18 and 35 years old in good health.

The gene calls are TRBV14 and TRBJ2-1. The CDR3 totals 14 residues. The germline CDR1 and CDR2 sequences are SGHDN and FVKESK. The CDR3 here is CASSQEFTSTEQFF.

The V call is TRBV18, the J call TRBJ1-5; TCRdb outputs TRBD1, but without DNA this stays unchecked. Germline V CDR1 and CDR2: KGHSH, LQKENI. The CDR3 length is 15 residues. CDR3 amino acids: CASSAGTGEDQPQHF. Combining the CDR3 with reference TRBV18 and TRBJ1-5 gives the whole variable domain NAGVMQNPRHLVRRRGQEARLRCSPMKGHSHVYWYRQLPEEGLKFMVYLQKENIIDESGMPKERFSAEFPKEGPSILRIQQVVRGDSAAYFCASSAGTGEDQPQHFGDGTRLSIL.

The CDR3 spells CSVESRTVSTDTQYF. The chain couples TRBV29-1 to TRBJ2-3; without DNA, the TCRdb call of TRBD1 cannot be checked. Germline V gene sequence: CDR1 SQVTM, CDR2 ANQGSEA. The CDR3 has 15 residues.

The chain is built from TRBV20-1 and TRBJ2-1. The CDR3 loop spans 17 amino acids. Germline loops: CDR1 DFQATT, CDR2 SNEGSKA (reference sequence). Here the CDR3 reads CSARDINSESSYNEQFF.

This sequence joins TRBV20-1 and TRBJ1-5. The CDR3 loop spans 14 amino acids. Germline CDR1 DFQATT, CDR2 SNEGSKA (reference sequence). This CDR3 is CSATPGGLNQPQHF.

The chain is built from TRBV12-3 or TRBV12-4 and TRBJ1-2; TCRdb selects TRBD1, and the lack of DNA leaves this call unchecked. The CDR3 runs to 12 residues. The CDR3 spells CASNQQGFGYTF.

The V and J genes are TRBV7-3 and TRBJ2-2. The germline gives CDR1 SGHTA, CDR2 FQGTGA. This CDR3 region has 14 residues. The CDR3 region is CASSPFKTNGELFF.

The chain employs TRBV30 and TRBJ2-3. The CDR3 has 11 residues. The germline CDR1 and CDR2 sequences are GTSNPN and SVGIG (reference sequence). CDR3 amino acids: CAWNSADTQYF.

This chain joins TRBV18 and TRBJ2-1. Germline V gives CDR1 KGHSH, CDR2 LQKENI. There are 12 residues in the CDR3. CDR3 amino acids: CASSPTDDEQFF.

The V gene is TRBV28, the J gene TRBJ1-2. The CDR3 extends over 11 amino acids. Germline-derived CDR1 and CDR2 are MDHEN and SYDVKM. CDR3 residues: CASSWLRGYTF.

This sequence joins TRBV20-1 and TRBJ1-1. The CDR3 covers 13 residues. Germline assignment: CDR1 DFQATT and CDR2 SNEGSKA (reference sequence). The CDR3 loop reads CSAGQVGDTEAFF.

The V and J genes are TRBV24-1 and TRBJ2-2; without DNA, the TCRdb call of TRBD1 cannot be checked. CDR1 and CDR2 from the germline V gene are KGHDR and SFDVKD. The CDR3 has 16 residues. This CDR3 is CATSDLYRADTGELFF.

The chain carries TRBV11-2 and TRBJ2-6; TCRdb's D gene call, TRBD2, goes unchecked for lack of DNA. The germline CDR1 and CDR2 sequences are SGHAT and FQNNGV. The CDR3 covers 19 residues. The CDR3 spells CASSLWGLATSSGANVLTF.

The chain links TRBV7-9 to TRBJ2-2. Germline-derived CDR1 and CDR2 are SEHNR and FQNEAQ (reference sequence). The CDR3 has 15 residues. The CDR3 loop reads CASSLNSGSTGELFF. The whole variable domain, filled in from reference TRBV7-9 and TRBJ2-2, reads DTGVSQNPRHKITKRGQNVTFRCDPISEHNRLYWYRQTLGQGPEFLTYFQNEAQLEKSRLLSDRFSAERPKGSFSTLEIQRTEQGDSAMYLCASSLNSGSTGELFFGEGSRLTVL.

The chain employs TRBV27 and TRBJ2-1; TCRdb designates TRBD2, a call that cannot be tested without DNA. CDR3 length equals 16 residues. Germline V gene data show CDR1 as MNHEY and CDR2 as SMNVEV (reference sequence). This chain's CDR3 is CASMPGLAERVNEQFF.